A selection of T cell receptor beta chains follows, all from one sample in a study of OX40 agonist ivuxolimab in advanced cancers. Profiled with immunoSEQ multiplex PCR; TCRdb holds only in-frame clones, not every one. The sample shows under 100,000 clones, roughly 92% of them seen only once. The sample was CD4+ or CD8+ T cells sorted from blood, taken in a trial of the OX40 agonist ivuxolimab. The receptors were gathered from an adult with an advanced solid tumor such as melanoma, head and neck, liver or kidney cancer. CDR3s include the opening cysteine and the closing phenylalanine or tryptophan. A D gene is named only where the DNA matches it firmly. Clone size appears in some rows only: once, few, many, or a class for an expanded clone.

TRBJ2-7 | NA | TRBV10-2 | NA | CASSSLASEQYF | TGCGCCAGCAGTTCACTAGCTTCGGAGCAGTACTTC
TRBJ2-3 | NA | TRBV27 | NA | CASSLRFQGQDTQYF | TGTGCCAGCAGTTTAAGATTCCAGGGGCAAGATACGCAGTATTTT
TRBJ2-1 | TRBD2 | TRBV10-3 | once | CAISTGTSGGGSSYNEQFF | TGTGCCATCAGCACCGGGACTAGCGGGGGGGGGAGCTCCTACAATGAGCAGTTCTTC
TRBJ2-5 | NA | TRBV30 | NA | CAWSGVRQETQYF | TGTGCCTGGAGTGGTGTCCGCCAGGAGACCCAGTACTTC
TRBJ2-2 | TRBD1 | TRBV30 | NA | CAWSVPRGLTGELFF | TGTGCCTGGAGTGTACCCAGGGGGCTGACCGGGGAGCTGTTTTTT
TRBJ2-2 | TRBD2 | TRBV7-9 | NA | CASSAPLAGGSTGELFF | TGTGCCAGCAGCGCACCCCTAGCGGGAGGTAGCACCGGGGAGCTGTTTTTT
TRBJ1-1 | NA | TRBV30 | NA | CAWSLDTGEAFF | TGTGCCTGGAGTCTAGACACTGGGGAAGCTTTCTTT
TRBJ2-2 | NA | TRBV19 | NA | CASSKTENTGELFF | TGTGCCAGTAGTAAGACAGAAAACACCGGGGAGCTGTTTTTT
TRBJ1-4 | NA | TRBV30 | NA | CAWSDEKLFF | TGTGCCTGGAGCGATGAAAAACTGTTTTTT
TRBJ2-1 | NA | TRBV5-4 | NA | CASLLPGAAYNEQFF | TGTGCCAGCCTACTACCGGGAGCGGCCTACAATGAGCAGTTCTTC
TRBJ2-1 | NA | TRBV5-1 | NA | CASSSTAPTLLSEQFF | TGCGCCAGCAGCTCGACAGCCCCAACGCTCCTCAGTGAGCAGTTCTTC
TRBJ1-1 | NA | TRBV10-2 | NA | CASKGNSNTEAFF | TGCGCCAGCAAGGGCAACTCGAACACTGAAGCTTTCTTT